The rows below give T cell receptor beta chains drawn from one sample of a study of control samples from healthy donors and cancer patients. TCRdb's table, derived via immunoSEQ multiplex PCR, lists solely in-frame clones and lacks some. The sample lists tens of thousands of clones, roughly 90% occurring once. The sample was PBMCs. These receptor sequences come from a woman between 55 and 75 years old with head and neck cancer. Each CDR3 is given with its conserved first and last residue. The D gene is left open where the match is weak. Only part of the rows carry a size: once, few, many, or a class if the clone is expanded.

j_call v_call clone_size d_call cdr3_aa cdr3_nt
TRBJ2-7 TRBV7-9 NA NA CASSLGTEQYF TGTGCCAGCAGCCTCGGAACCGAGCAGTACTTC
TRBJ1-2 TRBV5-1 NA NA CASSDSDGGVTSGYTF TGCGCCAGCAGCGATTCGGATGGCGGAGTAACTTCTGGCTACACCTTC
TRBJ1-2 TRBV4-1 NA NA CASSQDRVFYGYTF TGCGCCAGCAGCCAAGACAGGGTCTTTTATGGCTACACCTTC
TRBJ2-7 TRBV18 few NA CASSPPVSERGPYEQYF TGTGCCAGCTCACCACCGGTTTCCGAGCGCGGACCCTACGAGCAGTACTTC
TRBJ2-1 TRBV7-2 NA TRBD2 CASSLAQAGGRGEQFF TGTGCCAGCAGCTTAGCGCAGGCGGGAGGGCGGGGTGAGCAGTTCTTC
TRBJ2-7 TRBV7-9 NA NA CASSSRESSYEQYF TGTGCCAGCTCAAGCCGGGAGAGCTCCTACGAGCAGTACTTC
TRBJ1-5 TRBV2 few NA CASSREGDQPQHF TGTGCCAGCAGTAGAGAGGGGGATCAGCCCCAGCATTTT
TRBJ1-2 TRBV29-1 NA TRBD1 CSAAETGAYGYTF TGCAGCGCTGCCGAAACAGGGGCTTATGGCTACACCTTC
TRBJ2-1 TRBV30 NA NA CAWAGLSSYNEQFF TGTGCCTGGGCGGGACTTAGCTCCTACAATGAGCAGTTCTTC
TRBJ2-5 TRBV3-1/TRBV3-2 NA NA CASSPQGWETQYF TGTGCCAGCAGCCCGCAGGGATGGGAGACCCAGTACTTC